This TCR beta chain originates from a study of control samples from healthy donors and cancer patients. The V gene lost 5 bases and the J gene lost 8 bases, with 9 bases spanning the gap. The CDR3 has 11 amino acids. Germline V gene sequence: CDR1 SGHTA, CDR2 FQGNSA. This table comes from immunoSEQ multiplex PCR, and its TCRdb copy is limited to in-frame clones, with some not included. The sample has about 86,000 clones, approximately 91% seen once. The source of this sequence is a woman between 50 and 59 years old with colorectal cancer. Sequenced sample: PBMCs. The J gene is TRBJ1-2, the V gene TRBV7-2, with D unresolved. CDR3 nucleotides: TGTGCCAGCAGCACTAGGGAGGGCTACACCTTC. Its translation is CASSTREGYTF. Using reference TRBV7-2 and TRBJ1-2 for the parts outside the CDR3, the full variable domain is GAGVSQSPSNKVTEKGKDVELRCDPISGHTALYWYRQSLGQGLEFLIYFQGNSAPDKSGLPSDRFSAERTGGSVSTLTIQRTQQEDSAVYLCASSTREGYTFGSGTRLTVV.